The following is a T cell receptor (beta chain) sequence with its context. The data belong to a study of blood T cell repertoires in COVID-19. On the study more broadly: In each case, the material was cDNA or gDNA derived from T cells, B-cell-depleted T cells, or PBMCs.

The V end was cut by 5 bases, the J end by 3 bases, with 19 bases between. The CDR3 runs 15 residues. The germline V gene encodes CDR1 SQVTM and CDR2 ANQGSEA. As originally analysed: Using reference gene primer amplification, nucleated cell counts were estimated. Using immunoSEQ multiplex PCR, the repertoire was profiled, and TCRdb retains in-frame clones only, with some absent. V and J calls and clone size follow that table, whereas D and trimming were derived from the DNA. The table lists about 190,000 clones, over 75% of them singletons. The TCR sequence derives from a woman aged 70 to 79 with acute or convalescent COVID-19. Sequenced sample: peripheral blood. V usage is TRBV29-1 and J usage is TRBJ1-2, with a weak D call TRBD1 (5 bases). CDR3 loop: CSVLRDPRDYYGYTF. The CDR3 nucleotides read TGCAGCGTTCTACGCGACCCCAGGGATTACTATGGCTACACCTTC.